Shown below are 30 T cell receptor beta chains from a single sample sequenced in a study of cytomegalovirus exposure and HLA in healthy donors. Sequencing was performed with immunoSEQ multiplex PCR; in TCRdb, only in-frame clones are kept and a portion is missing. Seen here are some 270,000 clones, 86% observed once, and the top ten hold roughly 1%. Material for sequencing was PBMCs. The receptors were gathered from a woman aged 18-29 years in good health and CMV-seronegative.

The genes are TRBV5-1 and TRBJ2-5, with a tentative D call TRBD2 (8 bases). The CDR3 length is 14 residues. Trimming took 4 bases from V and 2 from J, leaving 12 bases between them. Germline V gene data show CDR1 as SGHRS and CDR2 as YFSETQ. The CDR3 bases are TGCGCCAGCAGCCGGGAGGGGGCGCAAGAGACCCAGTACTTC. This encodes CASSREGAQETQYF.

This clone was detected once. The chain couples TRBV10-2 to TRBJ2-7, with 10 bases identical to TRBD1. This CDR3 contains 12 residues. Germline V gives CDR1 WSHSY, CDR2 SAAADI. V dropped 6 bases and J dropped 6; count of bases not matched to a gene: 2. CDR3 in amino acids: CASRDRGSEQYF. In nucleotides, the CDR3 is TGCGCCAGCAGGGACAGGGGGAGCGAGCAGTACTTC.

This clone was counted between two and nine times. The V gene is TRBV13, the J gene TRBJ1-1; perhaps TRBD1 as D (6 bases). CDR1 and CDR2 (germline): PRHDT, FYEKMQ (reference sequence). CDR3 length: 13 amino acids. Trimming removed 8 bases from V and 1 base from J, with 11 bases in between. CDR3 DNA: TGTGCCAGCCTTCAACAGGGGAACACTGAAGCTTTCTTT. It codes for CASLQQGNTEAFF.

This clone was recorded once. This chain uses TRBV15 with TRBJ1-2; TRBD1 aligns across 9 bases. CDR1 and CDR2 from the germline V gene are LNHNV and YYDKDF (reference sequence). Trimming at V came to 0 bases and at J to 4 bases, leaving 6 bases not matched to a gene. CDR3 length: 16 amino acids. In DNA form, the CDR3 reads TGTGCCACCAGCAGAGATAGGGACAGGGTGATCTATGGCTACACCTTC. Protein product: CATSRDRDRVIYGYTF.

This clone came up a few times. V is TRBV5-1 and J is TRBJ2-3; weak D call: TRBD1 (5 bases). This CDR3 has 16 residues. Germline V CDR1 and CDR2: SGHRS, YFSETQ. V shed 5 bases and J shed 1 base, with 17 bases lying between them. The CDR3, as DNA: TGCGCCAGCAGTGTCGGCCCGGTAGGGGGCACAGATACGCAGTATTTT. It specifies CASSVGPVGGTDTQYF.

Points on this clone: The junction differs from germline at one of its ends, possibly a read error. CDR3 in DNA: TGTGCCACCAGCGGAGAGGGAGGGGAGGATACGCAGTATTTT. It translates to CATSGEGGEDTQYF. The V and J genes are TRBV15 and TRBJ2-3, with TRBD2 matching over 7 bases. In germline, CDR1 is LNHNV, CDR2 YYDKDF (reference sequence). This CDR3 comprises 14 residues.

The V gene is TRBV9, the J gene TRBJ2-1, with 11 bases fitting TRBD2. This CDR3 contains 20 residues. The germline gives CDR1 SGDLS, CDR2 YYNGEE. Trimming took 0 bases from V and 1 from J; bases not matched to a gene: 12. CDR3 coding DNA: TGTGCCAGCAGCGTAGTGGCTGTGACTAGCGGGGATATTTCCTACAATGAGCAGTTCTTC. It yields the protein CASSVVAVTSGDISYNEQFF. Variable domain in full (rest from reference TRBV9 and TRBJ2-1): DSGVTQTPKHLITATGQRVTLRCSPRSGDLSVYWYQQSLDQGLQFLIQYYNGEERAKGNILERFSAQQFPDLHSELNLSSLELGDSALYFCASSVVAVTSGDISYNEQFFGPGTRLTVL.

This clone appeared once. The chain uses TRBV6-4 and TRBJ2-1; D gene ambiguous. Germline V gene lookup returns CDR1 MRHNA and CDR2 SNTAGT. V was cut by 4 bases and J by 0 bases, with 4 bases left in between. The CDR3 covers 13 residues. CDR3 residues: CASSAGSYNEQFF. The CDR3 DNA sequence: TGTGCCAGCAGTGCAGGCTCCTACAATGAGCAGTTCTTC.

The chain links TRBV19 to TRBJ1-2; 10 bases agree with TRBD1. The CDR3 is 17 amino acids. V trimming: 6 bases; J trimming: 0 bases; junction bases outside the gene matches: 10. The V gene's germline CDR1 is LNHDA and CDR2 SQIVND (reference sequence). As DNA, the CDR3 is TGTGCCAGTAGCCCAGACAGGGGGCCCGCCACTAACTATGGCTACACCTTC. Translated: CASSPDRGPATNYGYTF.

V and J are TRBV27 and TRBJ1-2; perhaps TRBD1 as D (5 bases). V lost 4 bases and J lost 6, with 15 bases in between. Germline lookup yields CDR1 MNHEY and CDR2 SMNVEV (reference sequence). This CDR3 comprises 14 residues. CDR3 in amino acids: CASSSQGWNHGYTF. The CDR3 DNA reads TGTGCCAGCAGTTCCCAGGGTTGGAACCATGGCTACACCTTC.

CDR3 residues: CASSLWGGNNEQFF. CDR3 nucleotide sequence: TGTGCCAGCAGTTTGTGGGGGGGAAACAATGAGCAGTTCTTC. V is TRBV27 and J is TRBJ2-1; 7 bases fit TRBD2. CDR1 is MNHEY and CDR2 is SMNVEV in the germline V gene (reference sequence). With V trimmed by 3 bases and J by 5 bases, 4 bases remained unmatched. The CDR3 is made up of 14 amino acids.

The chain carries TRBV4-1 and TRBJ1-2; 9 bases line up with TRBD1. The CDR3 has 15 residues. V gave up 8 bases and J gave up 3 bases; unmatched junction bases: 10. Looked up from germline, CDR1 is MGHRA and CDR2 is YSYEKL. CDR3 region: CASLPHRGQDYGYTF. The CDR3 coding sequence is TGCGCCAGCCTCCCTCACAGGGGGCAGGACTATGGCTACACCTTC.

This chain links TRBV7-9 with TRBJ2-1, with D unclear. CDR1 is SEHNR, CDR2 FQNEAQ, per germline (reference sequence). The V end lost 1 base, the J end lost 3 bases, and 13 bases lay between the germline ends. The length of the CDR3 is 16 residues. CDR3 nucleotides: TGTGCCAGCAGCTTAGGAGCTGCCGCGTTCTACAATGAGCAGTTCTTC. Translation: CASSLGAAAFYNEQFF.

In DNA, the CDR3 is TGTGCCAGCAGTTTAGAGGGTTTTTACACCGGGGAGCTGTTTTTT. As protein: CASSLEGFYTGELFF. This chain joins TRBV27 and TRBJ2-2; perhaps TRBD2 as D (5 bases). This CDR3 contains 15 residues. Germline lookup yields CDR1 MNHEY and CDR2 SMNVEV (reference sequence). Trimming removed 2 bases from V and 3 bases from J, with 10 bases in between.

The chain combines TRBV6-5 with TRBJ2-1, with 7 bases fitting TRBD1. J lost 6 bases, V lost 4 bases, and 3 bases had no gene match. CDR3 size: 13 residues. CDR1 is MNHEY and CDR2 is SVGAGI in the germline V gene. The CDR3 coding sequence is TGTGCCAGCAGTTTCAACAGGGGCAATGAGCAGTTCTTC. The encoded protein is CASSFNRGNEQFF.

The gene calls are TRBV7-8 and TRBJ1-5; D remains unclear. CDR1 and CDR2 (germline): SGHVS, FQNEAQ. The CDR3 is 18 amino acids. Trimming removed 0 bases from V and 2 bases from J, with 17 bases in between. The CDR3 region is CASSLAKRRTDRNQPQHF. The DNA of the CDR3 is TGTGCCAGCAGCTTAGCGAAGAGGAGGACGGATCGCAATCAGCCCCAGCATTTT.

This chain uses TRBV9 with TRBJ2-7, with D tentatively TRBD1 (6 bases). CDR3 length equals 15 residues. Germline V gene lookup returns CDR1 SGDLS and CDR2 YYNGEE. Trimming left V 4 bases short and J 4 bases short, with 18 bases between. The CDR3 nucleotides are TGTGCCAGCAGCCTGGGACCAGGGGAAGGGTACGAGCAGTACTTC. It yields the protein CASSLGPGEGYEQYF.

The rearrangement joins TRBV4-3 to TRBJ2-3; 11 nucleotides line up with TRBD2. This CDR3 spans 17 amino acids. Germline CDR1 LGHNA, CDR2 YSLEER. Trimming at V came to 2 bases and at J to 2 bases, leaving 6 bases not matched to a gene. This chain's CDR3 is CASSQRTSGGTTDTQYF. The DNA of the CDR3 is TGCGCCAGCAGCCAACGTACTAGCGGGGGAACCACAGATACGCAGTATTTT.

The rearrangement uses TRBV27 and TRBJ2-7, with a possible D match to TRBD1 (5 bases). The germline V gene encodes CDR1 MNHEY and CDR2 SMNVEV (reference sequence). The CDR3 is made up of 14 amino acids. V lost 3 bases and J lost 0, with 9 bases in between. In nucleotides, the CDR3 is TGTGCCAGCAGTTTGGACACCGGCTCCTACGAGCAGTACTTC. Protein product: CASSLDTGSYEQYF.

In its sample, this clone was seen a few times. The chain uses TRBV21-1 and TRBJ2-3; TRBD2, as called in the table, went unchecked against the DNA. TRBV21-1 is designated a pseudogene. This CDR3 contains 18 residues. The CDR3 protein is CASSKALGLAHSTDTQYF. The CDR3 DNA reads TGTGCCAGCAGCAAAGCACTCGGACTAGCGCATAGCACAGATACGCAGTATTTT.

This clone was observed once. CDR3 residues: CASSYEAGASNEQFF. In nucleotides, the CDR3 is TGTGCCAGCAGTTATGAAGCGGGAGCGTCGAATGAGCAGTTCTTC. V usage is TRBV5-4 and J usage is TRBJ2-1; 8 nucleotides line up with TRBD2. CDR1 is SGHNT and CDR2 is YYREEE in the germline V gene (reference sequence). CDR3 size: 15 residues. J lost 7 bases, V lost 5 bases, and 11 bases had no gene match.

Worth noting for this clone: The identical CDR3 is also encoded by other nucleotide sequences in the sample. The chain joins TRBV7-2 to TRBJ2-2; D not resolved. Looked up from germline, CDR1 is SGHTA and CDR2 is FQGNSA. This CDR3 spans 13 amino acids. V lost 4 bases, J lost 1 base, and 4 bases lay in between. CDR3 sequence: CASSSGNTGELFF. The CDR3 bases are TGTGCCAGCAGCTCAGGGAACACCGGGGAGCTGTTTTTT. The variable domain in full, completed from reference TRBV7-2 and TRBJ2-2, reads GAGVSQSPSNKVTEKGKDVELRCDPISGHTALYWYRQSLGQGLEFLIYFQGNSAPDKSGLPSDRFSAERTGGSVSTLTIQRTQQEDSAVYLCASSSGNTGELFFGEGSRLTVL.

V and J are TRBV19 and TRBJ1-5; tentative D call: TRBD1 (6 bases). The CDR3 is made up of 15 amino acids. V gave up 7 bases and J gave up 0 bases, with 13 bases separating them. CDR1 is LNHDA and CDR2 is SQIVND in the germline V gene (reference sequence). In DNA form, the CDR3 reads TGTGCCAGTATAGAGGGACACTATAGCAATCAGCCCCAGCATTTT. Protein sequence: CASIEGHYSNQPQHF.

The rearrangement uses TRBV18 and TRBJ2-3; D call uncertain. CDR3 length equals 14 residues. Germline values: CDR1 KGHSH, CDR2 LQKENI. V lost 3 bases to trimming and J lost 4 bases, with 11 bases between them. The CDR3 coding sequence is TGTGCCAGCTCACCTTCTCATAGATCAGATACGCAGTATTTT. This codes for CASSPSHRSDTQYF.

This chain links TRBV30 with TRBJ2-7, with TRBD1 matching over 10 bases. Germline V gene sequence: CDR1 GTSNPN, CDR2 SVGIG (reference sequence). J gave up 2 bases and V 5 bases, and 6 bases lay outside the gene matches. The CDR3 has 14 amino acids. This chain's CDR3 is CAWGAGTGAYEQYF. The CDR3 DNA follows: TGTGCCTGGGGTGCCGGGACAGGGGCCTACGAGCAGTACTTC.

The rearrangement joins TRBV2 to TRBJ1-1; possibly TRBD1 for D (6 bases). This CDR3 contains 14 residues. Germline V gene sequence: CDR1 SNHLY, CDR2 FYNNEI. The V gene lost 5 bases and the J gene lost 0 bases, with 10 bases spanning the gap. The CDR3 DNA reads TGTGCCAGCAGTTCAGGGGTCATGAACACTGAAGCTTTCTTT. This gives the protein CASSSGVMNTEAFF. The full variable domain, rest sourced from reference TRBV2 and TRBJ1-1, is EPEVTQTPSHQVTQMGQEVILRCVPISNHLYFYWYRQILGQKVEFLVSFYNNEISEKSEIFDDQFSVERPDGSNFTLKIRSTKLEDSAMYFCASSSGVMNTEAFFGQGTRLTVV.

This clone was seen a few times. The chain uses TRBV27 and TRBJ1-6, with 7 bases matching TRBD1. CDR3 size: 15 residues. The germline CDR1 and CDR2 sequences are MNHEY and SMNVEV (reference sequence). Losses at the gene ends were 0 bases for V and 8 bases for J; bases not matched to a gene: 4. CDR3 region: CASSLSGDRDSPLHF. In DNA, the CDR3 is TGTGCCAGCAGTTTATCAGGGGACAGAGATTCACCCCTCCACTTT.

The gene calls are TRBV30 and TRBJ1-2, with TRBD1 matching over 9 bases. CDR1 is GTSNPN and CDR2 is SVGIG in the germline V gene (reference sequence). The trim removed 0 bases at V and 4 bases at J, leaving 6 bases unmatched. The CDR3 covers 15 residues. Here the CDR3 reads CAWSVQGAPSYGYTF. The DNA for the CDR3 is TGTGCCTGGAGTGTACAGGGGGCGCCGAGCTATGGCTACACCTTC. Variable domain in full (rest from reference TRBV30 and TRBJ1-2): SQTIHQWPATLVQPVGSPLSLECTVEGTSNPNLYWYRQAAGRGLQLLFYSVGIGQISSEVPQNLSASRPQDRQFILSSKKLLLSDSGFYLCAWSVQGAPSYGYTFGSGTRLTVV.

V and J are TRBV30 and TRBJ2-1; TRBD2 agrees at 15 bases. J lost 2 bases, V lost 1 base, and 0 bases had no gene match. CDR1 and CDR2 from the germline V gene are GTSNPN and SVGIG (reference sequence). The CDR3 sequence is 16 residues long. The CDR3 bases are TGTGCCTGGAGTGGGACTAGCGGGGGGGCCTACAATGAGCAGTTCTTC. It yields the protein CAWSGTSGGAYNEQFF.

This clone was counted a single time. V usage is TRBV5-6 and J usage is TRBJ1-5; tentatively, D is TRBD1 (5 bases). Trimming pared 3 bases from V and 10 bases from J, leaving 17 bases between. CDR1 is SGHDT and CDR2 is YYEEEE in the germline V gene. This CDR3 has 14 residues. The CDR3, as DNA: TGTGCCAGCAGCTCCGCCGGGACTGTTTCTCCCCAGCATTTT. Amino acids: CASSSAGTVSPQHF.